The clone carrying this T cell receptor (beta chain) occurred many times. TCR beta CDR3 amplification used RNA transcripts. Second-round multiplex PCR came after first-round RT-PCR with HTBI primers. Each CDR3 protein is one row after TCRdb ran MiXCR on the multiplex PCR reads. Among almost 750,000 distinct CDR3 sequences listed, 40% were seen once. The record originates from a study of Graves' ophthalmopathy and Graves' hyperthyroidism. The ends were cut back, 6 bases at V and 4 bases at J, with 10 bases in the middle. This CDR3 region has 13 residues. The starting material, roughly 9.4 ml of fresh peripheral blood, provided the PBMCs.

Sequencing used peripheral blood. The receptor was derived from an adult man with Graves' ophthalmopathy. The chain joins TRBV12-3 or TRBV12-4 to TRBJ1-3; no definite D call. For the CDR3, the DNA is TGTGCCAGCAGCCGAGCAGCAGGAAACACCATATATTTT. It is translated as CASSRAAGNTIYF.